The clone carrying this T cell receptor beta chain appeared once. From germline, CDR1 is MNHEY and CDR2 SMNVEV (reference sequence). V lost 6 bases, J lost 3 bases, and 15 bases lay in between. CDR3 length equals 14 residues. These data come from a study of OX40 agonist ivuxolimab in advanced cancers. Sequencing was performed with immunoSEQ multiplex PCR; in TCRdb, only in-frame clones are kept and a portion is missing. The sample carries about 65,000 clones, around 90% recorded once. The V call is TRBV27, the J call TRBJ2-7; maybe TRBD1 (7 bases). Sequencing used CD4+ or CD8+ T cells sorted from blood, obtained in a trial of the OX40 agonist ivuxolimab. This receptor was obtained from an adult with an advanced solid tumor such as melanoma, head and neck, liver or kidney cancer. This chain's CDR3 is CASSLAGQNYEQYF. The DNA of the CDR3 is TGTGCCAGCAGCCTCGCGGGACAGAACTACGAGCAGTACTTC.